The rows below give T cell receptor beta chains drawn from one sample of a study of T cell responses to AZD1222 COVID-19 vaccine. Profiling relied on immunoSEQ multiplex PCR, and the TCRdb table lists in-frame clones only, not all of them. Of over 20,000 clones listed, around 86% are singletons. Here the sequenced sample was peripheral blood, taken 28 days after the second AZD1222 dose. These receptors all come from an adult who received the AZD1222 COVID-19 vaccine. The CDR3 runs from the conserved cysteine through the conserved F or W. The D gene is left open where the match is weak. Size is stated for part of the rows, as once, few or many counts, or as a class when the clone is expanded.

TRBJ2-3 NA TRBV3-1/TRBV3-2 NA TGTGCCAGCAGGCTAGCTAGCACAGATACGCAGTATTTT CASRLASTDTQYF
TRBJ2-7 NA TRBV29-1 TRBD1 TGCAGCGTAAGACAGGGGGAACTATACGAGCAGTACTTC CSVRQGELYEQYF
TRBJ2-2 NA TRBV7-2 NA TGTGCCAGCACAGAACAGGGCGGGAACACCGGGGAGCTGTTTTTT CASTEQGGNTGELFF
TRBJ1-1 NA TRBV28 NA TGTGCCAGCAGTTTGGCAGCGAACACTGAAGCTTTCTTT CASSLAANTEAFF
TRBJ2-5 once TRBV5-5 NA TGTGCCAGCAGCCTGGGACCAGGGGTGGAGACCCAGTACTTC CASSLGPGVETQYF
TRBJ2-1 NA TRBV19 TRBD2 TGTGCCAGTAGTCCGACTAGCGGGAGTAATGAGCAGTTCTTC CASSPTSGSNEQFF
TRBJ1-1 NA TRBV5-4 NA TGTGCCAGCAGCTTGCCCCCTCCGGTCACTGAAGCTTTCTTT CASSLPPPVTEAFF
TRBJ2-5 NA TRBV7-2 TRBD2 TGTGCCAGCAGCTGGACTAGCGGGACACAAGAGACCCAGTACTTC CASSWTSGTQETQYF
TRBJ2-1 NA TRBV10-3 TRBD2 TGTGCCATCAGTGGCCCAGCGGGAGTTATGGATGAGCAGTTCTTC CAISGPAGVMDEQFF
TRBJ2-1 NA TRBV9 NA TGTGCCAGCAGCGCTACCGGGACGTACAATGAGCAGTTCTTC CASSATGTYNEQFF
TRBJ2-7 NA TRBV20-1 NA TGCAGTGCTAGTACAACAGGAGACCCCTACGAGCAGTACTTC CSASTTGDPYEQYF
TRBJ1-2 NA TRBV5-4 TRBD1 TGTGCCAGCAGCTCACCGACAGGGGGCGCGGGAATGGGTGGCTACACCTTC CASSSPTGGAGMGGYTF
TRBJ1-6 NA TRBV9 NA TGTGCCAGCAGTCGTATTCGGGATTCACCCCTCCACTTT CASSRIRDSPLHF
TRBJ2-5 once TRBV27 NA TGTGCCAGCAGTTTGAGCCCCGGAGAGACCCAGTACTTC CASSLSPGETQYF
TRBJ2-1 NA TRBV28 NA TGTGCCAGCAGTTTGGTACAGGCTGGTGAGCAGTTCTTC CASSLVQAGEQFF
TRBJ1-1 NA TRBV7-3 NA TGTGCCAGCGTTTCGGGGCCCTGGAACACTGAAGCTTTCTTT CASVSGPWNTEAFF
TRBJ2-1 once TRBV27 NA TGTGCCAGCAGTTTCGTTGGACGGTACAATGAGCAGTTCTTC CASSFVGRYNEQFF
TRBJ2-1 NA TRBV19 NA TGTGCCAGTAGCCCGGGGGTAGCGAGCTCCTACAATGAGCAGTTCTTC CASSPGVASSYNEQFF
TRBJ1-5 NA TRBV27 TRBD1 TGTGCCAGCAGTTTCAGGGGGTCTGTTAGCAATCAGCCCCAGCATTTT CASSFRGSVSNQPQHF
TRBJ2-7 NA TRBV29-1 NA TGCAGCGTTGATGGTGGAGCCTACGAGCAGTACTTC CSVDGGAYEQYF
TRBJ2-5 NA TRBV5-1 NA TGCGCCAGCAGCCCGCAGGGGGCGGGGGGGACCCAGTACTTC CASSPQGAGGTQYF
TRBJ1-5 NA TRBV18 TRBD1 TGTGCCAGCGCCGACAGGGGGTTCGGTCAGCCCCAGCATTTT CASADRGFGQPQHF
TRBJ2-3 NA TRBV5-1 TRBD2 TGCGCCAGCAGCTTCTGGGGAGGGACAGATACGCAGTATTTT CASSFWGGTDTQYF
TRBJ1-4 NA TRBV5-6 NA TGTGCCAGCAGCTTGGCCATGGGTACTAATGAAAAACTGTTTTTT CASSLAMGTNEKLFF
TRBJ1-2 NA TRBV19 TRBD1 TGTGCCAGTAGTCGATCCAGACAGGGGGCGTACGGCTACACCTTC CASSRSRQGAYGYTF
TRBJ1-4 NA TRBV9 NA TGTGCCAGCAGCGCCTCAGGGGCCAGTGAAAAACTGTTTTTT CASSASGASEKLFF
TRBJ2-7 NA TRBV30 NA TGTGCCTGGAGATCCGCGGTCTACGAGCAGTACTTC CAWRSAVYEQYF
TRBJ1-3 NA TRBV18 TRBD1 TGTGCCAGCTCACCCCAGACAGGGGATTTATCGGCCATATATTTT CASSPQTGDLSAIYF
TRBJ1-1 few TRBV28 NA TGTGCCAGCAGTCTCCCGGGGAAAGGCACTGAAGCTTTCTTT CASSLPGKGTEAFF
TRBJ2-7 NA TRBV5-1 NA TGCGCCAGCAGCAGTCGACAGGCCTCCTACGAGCAGTACTTC CASSSRQASYEQYF
TRBJ2-2 NA TRBV3-1/TRBV3-2 NA TGTGCCAGCAGCCAAAGTTCAGGGGAGCTGTTTTTT CASSQSSGELFF
TRBJ2-1 NA TRBV18 TRBD2 TGTGCCAGCTCACCCCGAGCTAGCGGGCCGGATGAGCAGTTCTTC CASSPRASGPDEQFF
TRBJ2-7 NA TRBV28 TRBD2 TGTGCCAGCAGTTCATCGGGACTAGTCTACGAGCAGTACTTC CASSSSGLVYEQYF
TRBJ1-1 NA TRBV7-6 TRBD1 TGTGCCAGCAGCCGCACAGGGGGAGAGACTGAAGCTTTCTTT CASSRTGGETEAFF
TRBJ1-1 NA TRBV19 NA TGTGCCAGTAGTATCGGAGACGAAGGGTCCACTGAAGCTTTCTTT CASSIGDEGSTEAFF
TRBJ2-5 NA TRBV19 NA TGTGCCAGTAGTAAAGGGTTAGCCCAAGGAGAGACCCAGTACTTC CASSKGLAQGETQYF
TRBJ2-1 NA TRBV24-1 NA TGTGCCACCAGTGGGGAAGAAAATGAGCAGTTCTTC CATSGEENEQFF
TRBJ2-1 NA TRBV5-1 TRBD2 TGCGCCAGCAGCTTGGGGACTAGCGGGAATGAGCAGTTCTTC CASSLGTSGNEQFF
TRBJ2-3 NA TRBV19 TRBD2 TGTGCCAGTAGTCTTTCAGGGCTAGCGGGAGAAGATACGCAGTATTTT CASSLSGLAGEDTQYF
TRBJ2-7 NA TRBV7-3 NA TGTGCCAGCAGCCCCGGCAACCGCGAGCAGTACTTC CASSPGNREQYF
TRBJ2-3 NA TRBV24-1 TRBD2 TGTGCCACCAAAGCAGCGGGAGCTGGAGATACGCAGTATTTT CATKAAGAGDTQYF
TRBJ2-3 NA TRBV19 TRBD2 TGTGCCAGTCGGCGCGGGAGGGGACCAGATACGCAGTATTTT CASRRGRGPDTQYF